This record looks at one T cell receptor beta chain sequence and its context. The data are from a study of blood T cell repertoires in COVID-19. The table came from immunoSEQ multiplex PCR; TCRdb's copy has only in-frame clones and leaves some out. Of roughly 80,000 clones listed, roughly four fifths are singletons. V trimming: 6 bases; J trimming: 0 bases; junction bases outside the gene matches: 8. CDR1 and CDR2 (germline): WNHNN, SYGVQD (reference sequence). This CDR3 is 16 amino acids long. The sequence was collected from a human donor in a cohort sampled during active COVID-19. V gene TRBV10-1 combines with J gene TRBJ2-3; 8 bases fit TRBD1. Sample: peripheral blood. CDR3 sequence (DNA): TGCGCCAGCAGCTCCAGGGGGCAAATTAGCACAGATACGCAGTATTTT. This gives the protein CASSSRGQISTDTQYF.